The present T cell receptor beta chain was sequenced within a study of spatial heterogeneity in lung cancer. This clonotype was observed many times. Its specificity is not known. Trimming took 2 bases from V and 9 from J; bases not matched to a gene: 17. CDR1 and CDR2 from the germline V gene are DFQATT and SNEGSKA (reference sequence). The CDR3 loop spans 18 amino acids. A single record per CDR3 protein comes from TCRdb applying MiXCR to the 5' RACE reads. In the table there are tens of thousands of distinct CDR3 sequences, approximately 8% of which are singletons. Sample time point: blood at routine non-recurrence follow-up after resection. Broader study findings: Ubiquitous expanded tumor TCRs showed up in blood more at resection than follow-up.

This specimen consisted of PBMCs, obtained at follow-up. The gene calls are TRBV20-1 and TRBJ1-6; 9 nucleotides match TRBD1. The TCR was taken from a male donor with early-stage non-small cell lung cancer. DNA for the CDR3: TGCAGTGCTAGATGGGCCCCCACAGGGGGCGCTGAGAGTTCACCCCTCCACTTT. Translation: CSARWAPTGGAESSPLHF.